Listed below are T cell receptor beta chains from one sample, sequenced in a study of blood T cell repertoires in COVID-19. Clones were read by immunoSEQ multiplex PCR, and TCRdb kept only the in-frame ones, dropping some. The data contain some 250,000 clones, approximately 82% of them singletons. The sample comprised peripheral blood. The receptors shown here come from a man aged 35-49 years with active or convalescent COVID-19. The CDR3 runs from the conserved cysteine through the conserved F or W.

TRBV12-5	CASGLGLQYEQYF
TRBV24-1	CATRGVEGQNTEAFF
TRBV5-1	CASSPLGQGLANIQYF
TRBV10-2	CASRRLTGTSSTDTQYF
TRBV30	CAIRQGPGANVLTF
TRBV6-2/TRBV6-3	CASSYTHRGEQYF
TRBV3-1/TRBV3-2	CASSHRDRGGYGYTF
TRBV24-1	CATKGAGNTEAFF
TRBV4-1	CASSQGESSYEQYF
TRBV11-3	CASSTKQGFGETQYF
TRBV5-1	CASSLVTGNGNTIYF
TRBV19	CASSILTGRATGNTIYF
TRBV18	CASSQGHKETQYF
TRBV19	CASSINSGDGTDTQYF
TRBV10-3	CAISTGQDQPQHF
TRBV24-1	CATSDSSVNTEAFF
TRBV7-2	CASSVSSGGSQGRNEQFF
TRBV10-3	CAISSRTGGSKNIQYF
TRBV3-1/TRBV3-2	CASSPYAWDSYEQYF
TRBV18	CASSPSNSNQPQHF
TRBV3-1/TRBV3-2	CASSQADRGLNQPQHF
TRBV5-4	CASSPARDRALSTEAFF
TRBV7-9	CASSLTFARGEKLFF
TRBV11-3	CASRLGMENTEAFF
TRBV27	CASSRGSSYNEQFF
TRBV7-9	CASSLPTGDTWEQYF
TRBV2	CASSVGGASTDTQYF
TRBV27	CASSSGTGYEKLFF
TRBV5-1	CASKGDRGLGHYGYTF
TRBV6-5	CASKKGVMNTEAFF
TRBV19	CASSIDRDREKLFF
TRBV19	CASSRQITWGGSYEQYF
TRBV24-1	CATSEGTGDNYGYTF
TRBV4-3	CASSQRQGSEAFF
TRBV6-2/TRBV6-3	CASSRPTGPTQPQHF
TRBV2	CASSEGHPSTDTQYF
TRBV12-5	CASVGSGTSVSEFYNEQFF
TRBV30	CAFNSGQGSSPLHF
TRBV5-4	CASSPGGVRETQYF